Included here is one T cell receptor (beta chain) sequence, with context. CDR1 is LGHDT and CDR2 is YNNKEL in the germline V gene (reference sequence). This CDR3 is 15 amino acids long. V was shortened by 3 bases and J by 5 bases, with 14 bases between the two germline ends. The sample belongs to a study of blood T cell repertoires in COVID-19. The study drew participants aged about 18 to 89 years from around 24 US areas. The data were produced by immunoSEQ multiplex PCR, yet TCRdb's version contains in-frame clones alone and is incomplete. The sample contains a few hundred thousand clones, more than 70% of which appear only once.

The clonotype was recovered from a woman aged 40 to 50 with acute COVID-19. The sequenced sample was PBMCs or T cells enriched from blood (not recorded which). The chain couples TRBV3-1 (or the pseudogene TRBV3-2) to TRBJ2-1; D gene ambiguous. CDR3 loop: CASSHSFPENNEQFF. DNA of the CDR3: TGTGCCAGCAGCCACTCATTTCCTGAGAACAATGAGCAGTTCTTC.